There are a few counts of the clone carrying this T cell receptor (beta chain). Its antigen is still unknown. The sample belongs to a study of shared clonotypes between healthy human individuals. General study points: It was only blood that was sampled, and tissue repertoires likely differ. Donor scarcity curtailed the genetic and exposure-history diversity represented herein.

Trimming removed 4 bases at V and 2 bases at J, with 9 bases between. Germline V gene sequence: CDR1 SQVTM, CDR2 ANQGSEA. The CDR3 runs 13 residues. The assay was run at deep level. PCR replicates performed on unsorted PBMC used 300 ng DNA, 25,000 to 35,000 T cell genomes. The method was immunoSEQ multiplex PCR; TCRdb's version includes in-frame clones alone and lacks a portion of them. Of approximately 500,000 clones listed, around 73% are singletons. Specimen: PBMCs. The clonotype originates from a woman in her 40s in good health. Some clones in this sample may be carry-over from other donors' samples. The chain employs TRBV29-1 and TRBJ1-5, with no clear D. This CDR3 reads CSVVFGGNQPQHF. CDR3 coding DNA: TGCAGCGTTGTATTTGGTGGCAATCAGCCCCAGCATTTT. The complete variable domain, with remaining parts taken from reference TRBV29-1 and TRBJ1-5, reads SAVISQKPSRDICQRGTSLTIQCQVDSQVTMMFWYRQQPGQSLTLIATANQGSEATYESGFVIDKFPISRPNLTFSTLTVSNMSPEDSSIYLCSVVFGGNQPQHFGDGTRLSIL.